The clone carrying this TCR beta chain was seen only a few times. The study enrolled patients aged 18 to 65 with newly diagnosed hyperthyroidism of under 2 months' duration. The V end was cut by 4 bases, the J end by 5 bases, with 19 bases between. The CDR3 consists of 16 residues. Germline V gene lookup returns CDR1 SGHRS and CDR2 YFSETQ. RNA transcripts provided the source from which TCR beta CDR3 regions were amplified. The HTBI primer set was used in a first-round RT-PCR of the TCR CDR3. TCRdb ran MiXCR on the multiplex PCR reads and lists one entry per CDR3 protein. The data hold about 340,000 distinct CDR3 sequences, with roughly a fifth observed a single time. The source of the sample is a study of T cells in Graves' hyperthyroidism and ophthalmopathy.

This TCR derives from a woman aged 45-65 years with Graves' hyperthyroidism. Sequencing was done on a sample of blood. The rearrangement uses TRBV5-1 and TRBJ2-1, with D unresolved. CDR3 residues: CASSHPAGISNNEQFF. CDR3 nucleotides: TGCGCCAGCAGCCACCCTGCAGGTATTTCAAACAATGAGCAGTTCTTC. The full variable domain, in which reference TRBV5-1 and TRBJ2-1 provide the parts outside the CDR3, is KAGVTQTPRYLIKTRGQQVTLSCSPISGHRSVSWYQQTPGQGLQFLFEYFSETQRNKGNFPGRFSGRQFSNSRSEMNVSTLELGDSALYLCASSHPAGISNNEQFFGPGTRLTVL.